This T cell receptor (beta chain) was observed in a study of neurological immune-mediated disorders. MiXCR, run by TCRdb on the 5' RACE reads, gives a single entry per CDR3 protein. In the table there are some 77,000 distinct CDR3 sequences, roughly an eighth of which are singletons. Germline CDR1 is SGHRS and CDR2 is YFSETQ. The CDR3 contains 15 residues. Trimming stripped 5 bases from V and 0 bases from J, with 11 bases between. The time point here: longitudinal time-point 1 (baseline). This clonotype was counted ten times or more. The rearrangement joins TRBV5-1 to TRBJ2-2; no definite D call. This sequence was found in a female donor with HTLV-1-associated myelopathy (HAM/TSP). Sequencing was performed on PBMCs. This CDR3 reads CASSSFTPNTGELFF. Written as DNA, the CDR3 is TGCGCCAGCAGTTCATTCACACCGAACACCGGGGAGCTGTTTTTT.